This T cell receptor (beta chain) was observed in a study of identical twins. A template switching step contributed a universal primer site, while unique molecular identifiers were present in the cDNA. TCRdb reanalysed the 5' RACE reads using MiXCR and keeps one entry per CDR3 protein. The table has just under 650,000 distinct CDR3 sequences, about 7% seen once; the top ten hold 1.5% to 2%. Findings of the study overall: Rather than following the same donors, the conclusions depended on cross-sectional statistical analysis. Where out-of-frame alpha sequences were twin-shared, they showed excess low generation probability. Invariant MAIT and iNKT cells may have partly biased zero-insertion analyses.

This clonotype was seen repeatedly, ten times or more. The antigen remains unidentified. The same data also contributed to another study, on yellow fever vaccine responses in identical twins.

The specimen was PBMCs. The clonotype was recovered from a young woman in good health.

The CDR3, as DNA: TGTGCCAGCAGGTCCAGCACAGGGGGTGGTTCACCCCTCCACTTT. Residues: CASRSSTGGGSPLHF. V gene TRBV28 combines with J gene TRBJ1-6; 8 bases align to TRBD1. Germline values: CDR1 MDHEN, CDR2 SYDVKM. The trim removed 6 bases at V and 9 bases at J, leaving 10 bases unmatched. The CDR3 covers 15 residues.